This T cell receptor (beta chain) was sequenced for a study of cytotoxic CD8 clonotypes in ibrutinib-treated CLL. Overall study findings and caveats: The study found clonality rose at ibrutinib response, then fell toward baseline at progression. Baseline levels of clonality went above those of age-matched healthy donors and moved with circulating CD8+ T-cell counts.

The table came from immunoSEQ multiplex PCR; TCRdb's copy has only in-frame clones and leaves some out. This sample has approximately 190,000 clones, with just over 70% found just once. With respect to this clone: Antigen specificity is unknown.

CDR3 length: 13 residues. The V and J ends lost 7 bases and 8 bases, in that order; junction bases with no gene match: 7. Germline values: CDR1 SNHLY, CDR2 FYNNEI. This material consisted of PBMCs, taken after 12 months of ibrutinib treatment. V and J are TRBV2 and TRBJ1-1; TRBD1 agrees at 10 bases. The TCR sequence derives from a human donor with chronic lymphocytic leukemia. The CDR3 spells CASIGQGGKEAFF. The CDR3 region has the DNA TGTGCCAGCATCGGACAGGGGGGAAAGGAAGCTTTCTTT.